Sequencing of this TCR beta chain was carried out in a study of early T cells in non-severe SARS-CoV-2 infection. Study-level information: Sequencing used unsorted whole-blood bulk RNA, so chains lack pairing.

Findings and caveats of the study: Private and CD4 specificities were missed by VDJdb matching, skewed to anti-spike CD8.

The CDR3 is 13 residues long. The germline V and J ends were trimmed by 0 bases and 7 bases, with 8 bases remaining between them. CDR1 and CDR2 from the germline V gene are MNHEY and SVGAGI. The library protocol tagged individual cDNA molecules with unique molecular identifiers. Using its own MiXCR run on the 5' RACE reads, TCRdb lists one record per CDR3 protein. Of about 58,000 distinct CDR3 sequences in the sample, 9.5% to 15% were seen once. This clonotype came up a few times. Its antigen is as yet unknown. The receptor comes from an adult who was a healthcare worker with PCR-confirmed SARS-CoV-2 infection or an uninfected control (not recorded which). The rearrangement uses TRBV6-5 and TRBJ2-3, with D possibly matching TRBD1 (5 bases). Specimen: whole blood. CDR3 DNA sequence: TGTGCCAGCAGTTACTCGGACAAGAATACGCAGTATTTT. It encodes CASSYSDKNTQYF.